This T cell receptor beta chain originates from a study of cytomegalovirus exposure and HLA in healthy donors. Amplification used 60 Vbeta primers and 13 Jbeta primers. Per the study methods: In a later analysis, approximately 80 million unique TCR beta chains included roughly 11 million shared by two or more donors. Sequencing was performed with immunoSEQ multiplex PCR; in TCRdb, only in-frame clones are kept and a portion is missing. V, J and clone size derive from that table, while D and trimming were established from the DNA sequence. The table records roughly 180,000 clones, roughly four fifths of them present only once. The receptor was derived from a female donor in good health and CMV-seronegative. The specimen was PBMCs.

The CDR3 DNA follows: TGTGCCAGCAGCTTGGGCAGGGGGGAGACCCAGTACTTC. Residues: CASSLGRGETQYF. This sequence joins TRBV5-5 and TRBJ2-5; 7 bases map to TRBD1. This CDR3 has 13 amino acids. The germline gives CDR1 SGHKS, CDR2 YYEKEE (reference sequence). With V trimmed by 0 bases and J by 5 bases, 1 base remained unmatched.